A single sample is the source of the 12 T cell receptor beta chains below, sequenced in a study of response to subunit inactivated influenza vaccine. TCRdb fed the RT-PCR reads into MiXCR, producing one record per CDR3 protein. The repertoire holds 450,000 to 700,000 distinct CDR3 sequences, with about 15% as singletons. The sample was PBMCs from blood, taken about 13 days after vaccination. The receptor set was obtained from a man in his fifties who received an inactivated influenza vaccine.

The chain uses TRBV12-3 or TRBV12-4 and TRBJ2-7; D might be TRBD2 (6 bases). The CDR3 runs to 15 residues. Trimming shortened V by 4 bases and J by 0 bases, and 13 bases separated the two germline ends. This CDR3 reads CASSSLAVSSYEQYF. The CDR3 DNA follows: TGTGCCAGCAGTTCCTTAGCGGTTAGCTCCTACGAGCAGTACTTC.

The V and J genes are TRBV5-5 and TRBJ2-6; possible D gene TRBD2, 6 bases. Germline V CDR1 and CDR2: SGHKS, YYEKEE (reference sequence). V gave up 4 bases and J gave up 0 bases, with 11 bases separating them. This CDR3 has 16 residues. The CDR3 region is CASSLPGSSGANVLTF. DNA of the CDR3: TGTGCCAGCAGCCTCCCCGGGAGCTCTGGGGCCAACGTCCTGACTTTC.

The genes are TRBV28 and TRBJ2-1, with D maybe TRBD1 (6 bases). This CDR3 is 15 amino acids long. V was shortened by 6 bases and J by 0 bases, with 12 bases between the two germline ends. Germline V gene lookup returns CDR1 MDHEN and CDR2 SYDVKM. CDR3 sequence reads: CASSLTGFSYNEQFF. In DNA, the CDR3 is TGTGCCAGCAGCCTGACAGGTTTCTCCTACAATGAGCAGTTCTTC.

This clonotype was seen a few times. The gene calls are TRBV12-3 or TRBV12-4 and TRBJ1-5; D is possibly TRBD1 (5 bases). The CDR3 is 15 amino acids. Trimming cost V 4 bases and J 3 bases, with 13 bases left between them. The CDR3 DNA reads as TGTGCCAGCAGTTATTCGGGACTCTACAATCAGCCCCAGCATTTT. Translated, it gives CASSYSGLYNQPQHF.

The table lists this clonotype with a few counts. This chain connects TRBV7-9 to TRBJ2-3; tentatively, D is TRBD1 (6 bases). Germline CDR1 SEHNR, CDR2 FQNEAQ (reference sequence). Trimming took off 7 bases at V and 9 bases at J, with 14 bases between the two ends. This CDR3 is 12 amino acids long. The CDR3 region has the DNA TGTGCCAGCACCCTCCAGGGGTGGACGCAGTATTTT. It encodes CASTLQGWTQYF. Together with reference TRBV7-9 and TRBJ2-3, the CDR3 gives the full variable domain: DTGVSQNPRHKITKRGQNVTFRCDPISEHNRLYWYRQTLGQGPEFLTYFQNEAQLEKSRLLSDRFSAERPKGSFSTLEIQRTEQGDSAMYLCASTLQGWTQYFGPGTRLTVL.

This clonotype has a count of ten or more. The rearrangement uses TRBV11-2 and TRBJ2-5; D is unresolved. This CDR3 has 13 amino acids. Looked up from germline, CDR1 is SGHAT and CDR2 is FQNNGV. Deletions cut 5 bases from V and 2 bases from J, with 9 bases between. CDR3 bases: TGTGCCAGCAGCCCGGGTTATCAAGAGACCCAGTACTTC. Encoded protein: CASSPGYQETQYF. The whole variable domain, remainder taken from reference TRBV11-2 and TRBJ2-5, is EAGVAQSPRYKIIEKRQSVAFWCNPISGHATLYWYQQILGQGPKLLIQFQNNGVVDDSQLPKDRFSAERLKGVDSTLKIQPAKLEDSAVYLCASSPGYQETQYFGPGTRLLVL.

This clonotype was counted a few times. This chain uses TRBV28 with TRBJ1-2; D may be TRBD1 (5 bases). The CDR3 runs to 16 residues. From germline, CDR1 is MDHEN and CDR2 SYDVKM. The V and J ends lost 6 bases and 5 bases respectively, with 22 bases between them. The CDR3 sequence is CASRSRPNEGIYGYTF. CDR3 in DNA: TGTGCCAGCAGGAGCAGGCCGAACGAGGGGATATATGGCTACACCTTC.

The V and J genes are TRBV12-3 or TRBV12-4 and TRBJ1-1, with a possible D match to TRBD1 (5 bases). CDR3 length equals 14 residues. V was shortened by 5 bases and J by 0 bases, with 10 bases between the two germline ends. CDR3 region: CASSRGLLNTEAFF. Written as DNA, the CDR3 is TGTGCCAGCAGTCGGGGCTTGCTGAACACTGAAGCTTTCTTT.

The gene calls are TRBV7-9 and TRBJ2-3; D uncertain. Germline CDR1 and CDR2: SEHNR and FQNEAQ (reference sequence). This CDR3 contains 12 residues. Trimming stripped 4 bases from V and 8 bases from J, with 10 bases between. Here the CDR3 reads CASSSEIGTQYF. The CDR3, as DNA: TGTGCCAGCAGCTCCGAAATAGGTACGCAGTATTTT.

This clonotype was counted at least ten times. This chain uses TRBV20-1 with TRBJ2-5, with a possible D match to TRBD2 (5 bases). There are 11 residues in the CDR3. Per the germline V gene, CDR1 is DFQATT and CDR2 is SNEGSKA (reference sequence). The V end was cut by 6 bases, the J end by 5 bases, with 10 bases between. CDR3 coding DNA: TGCAGTGCCAGGCGAGGGGAGACCCAGTACTTC. Translated, it gives CSARRGETQYF.

This clonotype was found a few times. V gene TRBV11-2 combines with J gene TRBJ2-3; D perhaps matches TRBD1 (5 bases). V lost 2 bases to trimming and J lost 9 bases, with 12 bases between them. The V gene's germline CDR1 is SGHAT and CDR2 FQNNGV. The CDR3 extends over 13 amino acids. The CDR3 region is CASSLTDQGTQYF. Here the CDR3 DNA reads TGTGCCAGCAGCTTAACGGATCAGGGAACGCAGTATTTT. Complete variable domain (other parts from reference TRBV11-2 and TRBJ2-3): EAGVAQSPRYKIIEKRQSVAFWCNPISGHATLYWYQQILGQGPKLLIQFQNNGVVDDSQLPKDRFSAERLKGVDSTLKIQPAKLEDSAVYLCASSLTDQGTQYFGPGTRLTVL.

This clonotype has a handful of counts. The V and J genes are TRBV6-1 and TRBJ1-1; D is undetermined. Trimming took off 7 bases at V and 9 bases at J, with 18 bases between the two ends. This CDR3 contains 13 residues. CDR1 and CDR2 (germline): MNHNS, SASEGT. In DNA form, the CDR3 reads TGTGCCAGCACCCAAGACACCGCCAGGAAAGCTTTCTTT. Its translation: CASTQDTARKAFF.